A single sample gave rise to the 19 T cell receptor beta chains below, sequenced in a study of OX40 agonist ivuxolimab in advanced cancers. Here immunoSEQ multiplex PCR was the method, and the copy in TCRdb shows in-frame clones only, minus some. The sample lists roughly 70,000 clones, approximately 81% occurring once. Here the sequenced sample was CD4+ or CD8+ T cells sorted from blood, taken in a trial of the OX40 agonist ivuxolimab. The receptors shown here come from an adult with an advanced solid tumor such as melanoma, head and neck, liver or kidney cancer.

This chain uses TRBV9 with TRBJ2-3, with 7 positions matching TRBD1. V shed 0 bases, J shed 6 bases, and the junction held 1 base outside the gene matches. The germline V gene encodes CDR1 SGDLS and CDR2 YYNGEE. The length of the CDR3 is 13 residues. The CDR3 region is CASSVVRGDTQYF. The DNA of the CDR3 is TGTGCCAGCAGCGTAGTCAGGGGGGATACGCAGTATTTT.

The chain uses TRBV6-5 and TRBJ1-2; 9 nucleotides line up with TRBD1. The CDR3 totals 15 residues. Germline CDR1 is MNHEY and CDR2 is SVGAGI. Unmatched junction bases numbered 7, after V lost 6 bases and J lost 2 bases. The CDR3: CASRAQGALNYGYTF. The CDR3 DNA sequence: TGTGCCAGCAGAGCACAGGGGGCGCTCAACTATGGCTACACCTTC.

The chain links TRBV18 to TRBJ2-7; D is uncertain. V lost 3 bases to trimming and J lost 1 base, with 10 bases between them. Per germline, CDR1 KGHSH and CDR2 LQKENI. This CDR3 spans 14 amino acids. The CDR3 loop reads CASSPSGLSYEQYF. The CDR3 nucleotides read TGTGCCAGCTCACCGTCGGGCCTTTCCTACGAGCAGTACTTC.

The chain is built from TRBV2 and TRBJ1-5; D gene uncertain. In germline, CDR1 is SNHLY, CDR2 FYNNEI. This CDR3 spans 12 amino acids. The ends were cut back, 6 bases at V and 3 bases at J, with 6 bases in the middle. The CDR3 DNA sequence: TGTGCCAGCAGACGAACCAATCAGCCCCAGCATTTT. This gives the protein CASRRTNQPQHF. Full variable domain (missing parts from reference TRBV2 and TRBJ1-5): EPEVTQTPSHQVTQMGQEVILRCVPISNHLYFYWYRQILGQKVEFLVSFYNNEISEKSEIFDDQFSVERPDGSNFTLKIRSTKLEDSAMYFCASRRTNQPQHFGDGTRLSIL.

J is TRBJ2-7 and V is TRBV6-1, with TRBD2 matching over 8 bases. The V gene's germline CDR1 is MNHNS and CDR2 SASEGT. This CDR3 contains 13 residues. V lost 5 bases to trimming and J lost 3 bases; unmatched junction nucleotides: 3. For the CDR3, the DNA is TGTGCCAGCAGTTGGGGACTAGACTACGAGCAGTACTTC. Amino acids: CASSWGLDYEQYF.

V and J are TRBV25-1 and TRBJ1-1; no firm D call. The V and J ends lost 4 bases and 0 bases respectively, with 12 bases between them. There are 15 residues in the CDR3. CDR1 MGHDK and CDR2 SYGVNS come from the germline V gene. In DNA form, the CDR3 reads TGTGCCAGCAGTGCCTCCATCCCTTTGAACACTGAAGCTTTCTTT. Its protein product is CASSASIPLNTEAFF.

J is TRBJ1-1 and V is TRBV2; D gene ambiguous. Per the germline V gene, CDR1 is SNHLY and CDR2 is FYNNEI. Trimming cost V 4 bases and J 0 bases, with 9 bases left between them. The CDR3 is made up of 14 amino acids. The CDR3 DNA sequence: TGTGCCAGCAGTGTTGAGGCCCTGAACACTGAAGCTTTCTTT. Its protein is CASSVEALNTEAFF.

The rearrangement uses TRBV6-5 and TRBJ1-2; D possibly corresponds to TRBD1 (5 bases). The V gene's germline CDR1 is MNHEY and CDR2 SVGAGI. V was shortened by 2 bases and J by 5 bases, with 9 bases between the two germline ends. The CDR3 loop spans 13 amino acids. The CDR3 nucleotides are TGTGCCAGCAGTTACGCAGGGCCATATGGCTACACCTTC. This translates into CASSYAGPYGYTF.

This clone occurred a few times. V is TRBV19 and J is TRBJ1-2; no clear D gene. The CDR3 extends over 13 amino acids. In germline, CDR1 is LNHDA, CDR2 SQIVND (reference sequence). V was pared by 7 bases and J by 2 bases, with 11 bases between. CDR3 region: CASNSRRNYGYTF. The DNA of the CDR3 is TGTGCCAGTAATTCCCGTCGGAACTATGGCTACACCTTC.

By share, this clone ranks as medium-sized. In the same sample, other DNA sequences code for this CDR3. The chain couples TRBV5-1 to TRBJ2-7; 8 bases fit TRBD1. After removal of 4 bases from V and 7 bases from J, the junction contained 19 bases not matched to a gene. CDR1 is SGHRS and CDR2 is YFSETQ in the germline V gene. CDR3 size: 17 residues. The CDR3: CASSIPGQGTRSGEQYF. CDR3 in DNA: TGCGCCAGCAGCATCCCAGGACAGGGTACACGCTCTGGGGAGCAGTACTTC.

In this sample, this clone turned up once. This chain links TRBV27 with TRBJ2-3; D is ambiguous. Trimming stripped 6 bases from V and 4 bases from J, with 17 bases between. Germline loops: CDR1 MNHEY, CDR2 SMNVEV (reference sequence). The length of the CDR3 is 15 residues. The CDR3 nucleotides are TGTGCCAGCAGCCGCACAACCTCTCGTTCAGATACGCAGTATTTT. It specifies CASSRTTSRSDTQYF.

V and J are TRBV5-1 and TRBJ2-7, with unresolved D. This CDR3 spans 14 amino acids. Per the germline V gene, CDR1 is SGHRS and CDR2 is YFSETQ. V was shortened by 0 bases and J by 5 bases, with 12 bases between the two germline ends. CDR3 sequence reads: CASSLAEAVHEQYF. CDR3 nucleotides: TGCGCCAGCAGCTTGGCCGAGGCGGTCCACGAGCAGTACTTC. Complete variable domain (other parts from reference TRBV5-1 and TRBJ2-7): KAGVTQTPRYLIKTRGQQVTLSCSPISGHRSVSWYQQTPGQGLQFLFEYFSETQRNKGNFPGRFSGRQFSNSRSEMNVSTLELGDSALYLCASSLAEAVHEQYFGPGTRLTVT.

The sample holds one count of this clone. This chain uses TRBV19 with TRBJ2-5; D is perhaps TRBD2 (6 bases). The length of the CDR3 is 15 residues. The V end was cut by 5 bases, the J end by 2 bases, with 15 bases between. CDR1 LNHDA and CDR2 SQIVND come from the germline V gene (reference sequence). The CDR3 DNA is TGTGCCAGTAGTGCCCTCGCGGGATTGCAAGAGACCCAGTACTTC. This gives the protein CASSALAGLQETQYF. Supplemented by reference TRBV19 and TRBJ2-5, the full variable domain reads DGGITQSPKYLFRKEGQNVTLSCEQNLNHDAMYWYRQDPGQGLRLIYYSQIVNDFQKGDIAEGYSVSREKKESFPLTVTSAQKNPTAFYLCASSALAGLQETQYFGPGTRLLVL.

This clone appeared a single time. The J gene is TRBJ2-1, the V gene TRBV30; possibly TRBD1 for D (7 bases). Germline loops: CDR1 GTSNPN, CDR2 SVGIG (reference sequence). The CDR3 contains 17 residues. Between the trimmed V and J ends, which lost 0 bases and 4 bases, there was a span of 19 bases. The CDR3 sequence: CAWSVYIGQGGYNEQFF. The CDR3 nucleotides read TGTGCCTGGAGTGTTTACATCGGGCAGGGGGGTTACAATGAGCAGTTCTTC.

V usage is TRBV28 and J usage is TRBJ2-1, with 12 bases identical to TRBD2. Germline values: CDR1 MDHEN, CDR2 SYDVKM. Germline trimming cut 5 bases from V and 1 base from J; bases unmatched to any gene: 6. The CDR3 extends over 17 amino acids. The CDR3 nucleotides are TGTGCCAGCAGTCCAAAAGGACTAGCGGGATCCTACAATGAGCAGTTCTTC. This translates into CASSPKGLAGSYNEQFF. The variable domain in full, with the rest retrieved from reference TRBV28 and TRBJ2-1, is DVKVTQSSRYLVKRTGEKVFLECVQDMDHENMFWYRQDPGLGLRLIYFSYDVKMKEKGDIPEGYSVSREKKERFSLILESASTNQTSMYLCASSPKGLAGSYNEQFFGPGTRLTVL.

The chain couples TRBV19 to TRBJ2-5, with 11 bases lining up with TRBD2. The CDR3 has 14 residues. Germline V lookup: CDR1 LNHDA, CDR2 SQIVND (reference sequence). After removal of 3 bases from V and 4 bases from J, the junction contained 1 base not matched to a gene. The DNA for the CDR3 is TGTGCCAGTAGTATCGGACTAGCGGGAGAGACCCAGTACTTC. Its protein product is CASSIGLAGETQYF.

This CDR3 is CASRNPYNEQFF. For the CDR3, the DNA is TGTGCCAGCAGGAACCCCTACAATGAGCAGTTCTTC. The chain combines TRBV11-2 with TRBJ2-1; D remains ambiguous. Trimming shortened V by 6 bases and J by 2 bases, and 5 bases separated the two germline ends. The CDR3 totals 12 residues. CDR1 is SGHAT and CDR2 is FQNNGV in the germline V gene.

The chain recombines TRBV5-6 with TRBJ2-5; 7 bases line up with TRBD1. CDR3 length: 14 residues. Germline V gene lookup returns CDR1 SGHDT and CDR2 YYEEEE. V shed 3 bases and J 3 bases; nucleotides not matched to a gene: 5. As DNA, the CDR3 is TGTGCCAGCAGCTCGACAGGGATAGAAGAGACCCAGTACTTC. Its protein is CASSSTGIEETQYF.

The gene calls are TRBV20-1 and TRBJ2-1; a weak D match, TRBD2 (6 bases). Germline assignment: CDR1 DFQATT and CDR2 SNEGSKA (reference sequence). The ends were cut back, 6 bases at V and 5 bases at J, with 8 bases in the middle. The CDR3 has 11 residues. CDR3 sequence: CSAGLNNEQFF. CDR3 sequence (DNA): TGCAGTGCGGGACTTAACAATGAGCAGTTCTTC.